This T cell receptor (beta chain) was identified during a study of blood T cells in healthy people across ages. This clonotype was detected only a few times. A J-beta primer mix and a sample-barcoded 5' primer were used in a second PCR of roughly 6 to 11 cycles. The study obtained at least 2.5 million CDR3-containing paired-end reads from every sample. TCRdb passed the 5' RACE reads through MiXCR, listing each CDR3 protein once. The top ten clones hold roughly 30% of a sample with 250,000 to 300,000 distinct CDR3 sequences, 27% of them seen once. This sequence originates from a woman aged 70 to 79 in good health. The sample was blood.

As DNA, the CDR3 is TGTGCCAGCAGTTTATCAGTGGGAAATCAGCCCCAGCATTTT. This translates into CASSLSVGNQPQHF. This chain connects TRBV28 to TRBJ1-5; D uncertain. CDR1 is MDHEN, CDR2 SYDVKM, per germline. The length of the CDR3 is 14 residues. V lost 1 base and J lost 4, with 8 bases in between.